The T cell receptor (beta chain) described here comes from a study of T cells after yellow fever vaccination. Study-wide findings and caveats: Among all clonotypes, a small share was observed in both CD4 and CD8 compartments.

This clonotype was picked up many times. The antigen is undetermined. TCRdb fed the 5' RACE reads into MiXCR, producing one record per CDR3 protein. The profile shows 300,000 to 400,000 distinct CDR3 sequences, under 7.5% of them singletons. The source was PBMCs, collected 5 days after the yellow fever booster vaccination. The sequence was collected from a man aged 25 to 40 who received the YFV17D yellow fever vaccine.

CDR3 DNA sequence: TGCGCCAGCAGCTTGGGTGGGACTAGCGGCACAGATACGCAGTATTTT. Translating gives CASSLGGTSGTDTQYF. The V gene is TRBV5-1, the J gene TRBJ2-3; TRBD2 matches 10 bases. CDR1 and CDR2 from the germline V gene are SGHRS and YFSETQ. The CDR3 covers 16 residues. V gave up 0 bases and J gave up 1 base; unmatched junction bases: 2.